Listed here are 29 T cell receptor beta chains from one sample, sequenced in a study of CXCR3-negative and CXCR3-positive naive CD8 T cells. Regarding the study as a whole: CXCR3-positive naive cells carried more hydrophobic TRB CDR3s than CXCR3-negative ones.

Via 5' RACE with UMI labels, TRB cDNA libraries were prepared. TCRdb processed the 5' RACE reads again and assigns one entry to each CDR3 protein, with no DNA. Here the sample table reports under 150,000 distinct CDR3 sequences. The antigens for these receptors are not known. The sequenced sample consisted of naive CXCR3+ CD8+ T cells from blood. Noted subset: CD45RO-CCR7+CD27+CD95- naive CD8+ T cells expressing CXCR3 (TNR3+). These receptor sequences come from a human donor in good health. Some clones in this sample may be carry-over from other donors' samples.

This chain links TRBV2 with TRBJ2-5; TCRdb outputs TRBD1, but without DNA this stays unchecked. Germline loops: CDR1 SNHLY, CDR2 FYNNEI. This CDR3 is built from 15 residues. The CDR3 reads CAILRQPGGQETQYF.

CDR3 sequence: CASSLTPTGGAFQPQHF. The V gene is TRBV28, the J gene TRBJ1-5; TCRdb's D call of TRBD1 is untestable without DNA. The CDR3 consists of 17 residues. Germline-derived CDR1 and CDR2 are MDHEN and SYDVKM.

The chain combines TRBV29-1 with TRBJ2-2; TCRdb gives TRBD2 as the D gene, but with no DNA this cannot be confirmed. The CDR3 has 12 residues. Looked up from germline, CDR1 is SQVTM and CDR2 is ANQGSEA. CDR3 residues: CSAKGGTGELFF.

The CDR3 here is CASSRGVNYEQYF. The V gene is TRBV23-1, the J gene TRBJ2-7; TCRdb's D call, TRBD2, is unchecked because there is no DNA. TRBV23-1 is marked as an open reading frame, function uncertain. This CDR3 comprises 13 residues.

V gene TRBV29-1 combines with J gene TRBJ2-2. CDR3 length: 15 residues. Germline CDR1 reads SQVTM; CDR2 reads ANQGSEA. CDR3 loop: CSVEEEVTNTGELFF.

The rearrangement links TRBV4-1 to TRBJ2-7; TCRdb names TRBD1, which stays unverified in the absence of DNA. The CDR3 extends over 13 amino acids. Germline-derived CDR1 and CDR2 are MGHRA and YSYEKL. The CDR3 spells CASSPPSGDEQYF.

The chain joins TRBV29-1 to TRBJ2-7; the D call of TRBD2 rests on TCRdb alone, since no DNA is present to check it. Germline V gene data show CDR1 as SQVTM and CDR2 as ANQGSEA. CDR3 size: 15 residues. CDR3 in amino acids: CSVIAGLAGDYEQYF.

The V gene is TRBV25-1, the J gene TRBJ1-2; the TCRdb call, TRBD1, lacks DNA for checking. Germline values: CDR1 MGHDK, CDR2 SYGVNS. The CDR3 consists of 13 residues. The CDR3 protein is CASSESRAFGYTF.

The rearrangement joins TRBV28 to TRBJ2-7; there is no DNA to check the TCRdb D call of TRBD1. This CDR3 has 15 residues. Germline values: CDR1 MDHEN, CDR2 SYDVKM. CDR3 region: CASSPPGFSFYEQYF.

The CDR3: CASSLPDSSDTQYF. The chain combines TRBV28 with TRBJ2-3. The germline CDR1 and CDR2 sequences are MDHEN and SYDVKM. This CDR3 is 14 amino acids long.

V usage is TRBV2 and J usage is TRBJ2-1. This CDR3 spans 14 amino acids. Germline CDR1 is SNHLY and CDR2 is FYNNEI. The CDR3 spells CASSDARWSVEQFF. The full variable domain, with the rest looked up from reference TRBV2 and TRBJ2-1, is EPEVTQTPSHQVTQMGQEVILRCVPISNHLYFYWYRQILGQKVEFLVSFYNNEISEKSEIFDDQFSVERPDGSNFTLKIRSTKLEDSAMYFCASSDARWSVEQFFGPGTRLTVL.

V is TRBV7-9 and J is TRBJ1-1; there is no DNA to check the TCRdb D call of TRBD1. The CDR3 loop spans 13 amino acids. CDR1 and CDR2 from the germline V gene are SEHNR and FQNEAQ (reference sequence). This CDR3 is CASNSDSYTEAFF.

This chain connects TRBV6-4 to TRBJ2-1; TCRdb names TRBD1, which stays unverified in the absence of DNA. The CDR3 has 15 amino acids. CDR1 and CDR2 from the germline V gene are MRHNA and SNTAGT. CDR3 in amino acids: CASSDSARAGDEQFF.

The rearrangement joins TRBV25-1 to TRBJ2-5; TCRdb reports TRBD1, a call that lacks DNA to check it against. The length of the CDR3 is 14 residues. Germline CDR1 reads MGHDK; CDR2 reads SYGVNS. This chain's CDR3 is CASSEYGTQETQYF.

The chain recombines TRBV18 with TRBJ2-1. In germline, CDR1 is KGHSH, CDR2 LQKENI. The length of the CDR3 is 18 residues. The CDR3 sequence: CASSPPRGEASSYNEQFF.

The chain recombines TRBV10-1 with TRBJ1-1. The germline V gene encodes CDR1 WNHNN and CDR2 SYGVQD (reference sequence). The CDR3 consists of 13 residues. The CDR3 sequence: CASSESWKTEAFF.

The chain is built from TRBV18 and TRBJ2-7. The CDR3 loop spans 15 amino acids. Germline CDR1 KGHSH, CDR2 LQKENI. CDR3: CASSPKNSTTYEQYF. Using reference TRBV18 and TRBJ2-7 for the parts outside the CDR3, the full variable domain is NAGVMQNPRHLVRRRGQEARLRCSPMKGHSHVYWYRQLPEEGLKFMVYLQKENIIDESGMPKERFSAEFPKEGPSILRIQQVVRGDSAAYFCASSPKNSTTYEQYFGPGTRLTVT.

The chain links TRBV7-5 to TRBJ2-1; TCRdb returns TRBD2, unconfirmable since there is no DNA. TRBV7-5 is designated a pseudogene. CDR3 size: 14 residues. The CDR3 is CISVSEAPLAGVFF.

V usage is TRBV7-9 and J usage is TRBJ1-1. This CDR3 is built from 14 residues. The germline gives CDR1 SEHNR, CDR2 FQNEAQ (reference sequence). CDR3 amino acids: CASSSGVSFFEAFF.

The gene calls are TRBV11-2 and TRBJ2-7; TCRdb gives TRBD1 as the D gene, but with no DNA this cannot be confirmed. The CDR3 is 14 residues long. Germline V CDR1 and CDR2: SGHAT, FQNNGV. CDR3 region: CASSFGTGPYEQYF.

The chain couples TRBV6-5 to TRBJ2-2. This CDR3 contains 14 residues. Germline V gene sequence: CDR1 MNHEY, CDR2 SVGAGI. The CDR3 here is CASSLYANTGELFF.

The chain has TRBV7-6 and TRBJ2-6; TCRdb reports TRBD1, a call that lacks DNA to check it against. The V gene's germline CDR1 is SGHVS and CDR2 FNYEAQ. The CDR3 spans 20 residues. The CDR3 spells CASSLDVRELESSGANVLTF.

This CDR3 is CASRDRVTGELFF. The chain joins TRBV9 to TRBJ2-2; TCRdb's D gene call, TRBD1, goes unchecked for lack of DNA. Germline CDR1 is SGDLS and CDR2 is YYNGEE. This CDR3 is 13 amino acids long.

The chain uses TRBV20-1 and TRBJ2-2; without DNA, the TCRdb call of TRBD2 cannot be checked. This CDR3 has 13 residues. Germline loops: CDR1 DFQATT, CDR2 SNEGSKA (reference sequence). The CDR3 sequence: CSATSGESGELFF.

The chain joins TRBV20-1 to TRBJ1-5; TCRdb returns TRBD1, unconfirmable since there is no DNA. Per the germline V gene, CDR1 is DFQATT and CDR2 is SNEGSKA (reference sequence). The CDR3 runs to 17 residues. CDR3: CSARDTSRTASNQPQHF.

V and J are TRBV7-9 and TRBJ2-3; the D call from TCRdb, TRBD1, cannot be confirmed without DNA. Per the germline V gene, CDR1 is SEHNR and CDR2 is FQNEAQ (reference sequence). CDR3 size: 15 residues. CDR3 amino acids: CASSPKQGWTDTQYF.

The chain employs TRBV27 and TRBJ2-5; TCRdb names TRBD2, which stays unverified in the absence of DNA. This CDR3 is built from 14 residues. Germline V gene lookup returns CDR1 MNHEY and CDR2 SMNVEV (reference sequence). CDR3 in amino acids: CASSFTSDEETQYF.

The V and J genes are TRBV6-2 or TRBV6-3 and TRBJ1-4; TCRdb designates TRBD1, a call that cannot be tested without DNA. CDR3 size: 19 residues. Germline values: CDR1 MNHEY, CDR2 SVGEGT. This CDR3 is CASSYSTGTGNPTNEKLFF.

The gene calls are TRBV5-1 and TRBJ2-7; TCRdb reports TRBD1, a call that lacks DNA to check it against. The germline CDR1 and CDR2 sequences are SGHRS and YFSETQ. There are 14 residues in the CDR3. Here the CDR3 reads CASSLEGDVYEQYF.